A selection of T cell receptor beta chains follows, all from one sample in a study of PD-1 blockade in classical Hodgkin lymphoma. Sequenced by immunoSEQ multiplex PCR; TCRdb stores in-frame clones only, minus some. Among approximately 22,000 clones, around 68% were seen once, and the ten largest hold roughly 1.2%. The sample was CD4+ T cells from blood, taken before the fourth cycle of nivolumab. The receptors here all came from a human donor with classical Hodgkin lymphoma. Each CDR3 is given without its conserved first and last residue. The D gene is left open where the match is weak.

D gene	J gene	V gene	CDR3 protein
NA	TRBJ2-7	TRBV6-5	ASSIGQEQY
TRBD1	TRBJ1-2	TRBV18	ASSPGQGAYGYT
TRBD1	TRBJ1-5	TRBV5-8	ASSRWDRGNQPQH
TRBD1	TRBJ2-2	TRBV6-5	ASSPDRADTGELF
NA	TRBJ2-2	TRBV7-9	AIEGQRELF
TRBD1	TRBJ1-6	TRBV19	ASSIFGRGHNSPLH
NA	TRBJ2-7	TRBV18	ASSPGQIYEQY
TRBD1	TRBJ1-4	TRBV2	ASSAGQGFSYSEKLF
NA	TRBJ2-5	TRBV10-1	ASSESEEPAAFEETQY
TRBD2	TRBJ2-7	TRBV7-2	ASSYQISGGVSYEQY
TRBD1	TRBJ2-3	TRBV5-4	ASSLDRGYADTQY
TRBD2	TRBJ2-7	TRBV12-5	ASGLVVAGAPVGQY